A selection of T cell receptor beta chains follows, all from one sample in a study of T cells in Graves' hyperthyroidism and ophthalmopathy. TCRdb passed the multiplex PCR reads through MiXCR, listing each CDR3 protein once. The sample gives 550,000 to 600,000 distinct CDR3 sequences, approximately 16% of which show up once; roughly 18% is in the top ten. The sequencing sample was made of blood. The receptors here all came from a woman aged 18-35 years with Graves' hyperthyroidism. Both conserved end residues are part of each CDR3. The D gene is left open where the match is weak. Not all rows give a size; the values are once, few, many and, for expanded clones, a class.

clone_size	v_call	j_call	d_call	cdr3_nt	cdr3_aa
many	TRBV27	TRBJ1-4	-	TGTGCCAGCAGCCTCCGGGACAATAATGAAAAACTGTTTTTT	CASSLRDNNEKLFF
-	TRBV5-1	TRBJ2-7	TRBD1	TGCGCCAGCAGTTCCGGGACAGCGACATACTACGAGCAGTACTTC	CASSSGTATYYEQYF
many	TRBV5-4	TRBJ2-1	-	TGTGCCAGCAGCTGGACGGGGCGGGCACCCTACAATGAGCAGTTCTTC	CASSWTGRAPYNEQFF
many	TRBV7-2	TRBJ2-1	-	TGTGCCAGCGGCCCCCGGGACTTGACTTACAATGAGCAGTTCTTC	CASGPRDLTYNEQFF
many	TRBV7-2	TRBJ2-7	TRBD2	TGTGCCAGCAGCACATCTCTAGCGGGGTACGAGCAGTACTTC	CASSTSLAGYEQYF
few	TRBV14	TRBJ2-5	-	TGTGCCAGCAGTCGAGGGACATACCAAGAGACCCAGTACTTC	CASSRGTYQETQYF
-	TRBV4-1	TRBJ2-3	TRBD2	TGCGCCAGCAACCCCAGGGCTAGCGGGAGGGCCGTTACAGATACGCAGTATTTT	CASNPRASGRAVTDTQYF
few	TRBV10-3	TRBJ1-3	TRBD1	TGTGCCACGCTCCGGGACAGGGCTGGAAACACCATATATTTT	CATLRDRAGNTIYF
-	TRBV20-1	TRBJ2-1	-	TGCAGTGCTAGACAGATGGCCAATGAGCAGTTCTTC	CSARQMANEQFF
-	TRBV6-1	TRBJ2-7	-	TGTGCCAGCAGTCCCCAAGACACCATCGTCGGCGAGCAGTACTTC	CASSPQDTIVGEQYF
-	TRBV6-1	TRBJ1-1	-	TGTGCCAGCAGTCCCTTTGTGGGGGACACTGAAGCTTTCTTT	CASSPFVGDTEAFF
-	TRBV20-1	TRBJ2-7	-	TGCAGTGCCACCCCGGGGGTGGGCTACGAGCAGTACTTC	CSATPGVGYEQYF
few	TRBV7-2	TRBJ1-4	TRBD1	TGTGCCAGCAGTCCCCTGACAGGGCAATACGAAAAACTGTTTTTT	CASSPLTGQYEKLFF
few	TRBV24-1	TRBJ1-5	-	TGTGCCACCAGTCGGCGGGGCACTCAGCCCCAGCATTTT	CATSRRGTQPQHF
-	TRBV29-1	TRBJ2-3	TRBD1	TGCAGCGTTGAACCCAGACAGGGTCCAGATACGCAGTATTTT	CSVEPRQGPDTQYF
-	TRBV12-3/TRBV12-4	TRBJ2-7	-	TGTGCCAGCAGCTTCGGGCTAGTCACCTACGAGCAGTACTTC	CASSFGLVTYEQYF
-	TRBV6-5	TRBJ2-2	-	TGTGCCAGCAGTTCCTTGGGTTCGGTTATGTTGTCCGGGGAGCTGTTTTTT	CASSSLGSVMLSGELFF
-	TRBV24-1	TRBJ2-1	-	TGTGCCACCAGTGATCCTCAGGGGTCTATCTACAATGAGCAGTTCTTC	CATSDPQGSIYNEQFF
many	TRBV20-1	TRBJ2-3	TRBD2	TGCAGTGCTAGAGATGATGGACTAGCGGCTAGCACAGATACGCAGTATTTT	CSARDDGLAASTDTQYF
-	TRBV7-2	TRBJ2-3	-	TGTGCCAGCAGCCCCAGGGGGACTGGCGCAGATACGCAGTATTTT	CASSPRGTGADTQYF
few	TRBV7-2	TRBJ2-1	TRBD2	TGTGCCAGCAGCCGCACTAGCGGGGGAGGTGGTGAGCAGTTCTTC	CASSRTSGGGGEQFF
-	TRBV5-1	TRBJ1-1	-	TGCGCCAACAGCGGGGACCCTAAGACTGGAGCTTTCTTT	CANSGDPKTGAFF
-	TRBV2	TRBJ1-4	TRBD1	TGTGCCAGCAGACAAGGGACAGGGGGCTGGATCCTTAATGAAAAACTGTTTTTT	CASRQGTGGWILNEKLFF
few	TRBV12-3/TRBV12-4	TRBJ1-3	-	TGTGCCAGCAGTCCCCTGGGGTCCCCTGGAAACACCATATATTTT	CASSPLGSPGNTIYF
few	TRBV4-3	TRBJ2-1	-	TGCGCCAGCAGCCAAGATAGCAACCCCCCTTACAATGAGCAGTTCTTC	CASSQDSNPPYNEQFF
few	TRBV9	TRBJ1-1	-	TGTGCCAGCAGCGTAGAGGAGGGATCCACTGAAGCTTTCTTT	CASSVEEGSTEAFF
-	TRBV10-3	TRBJ2-1	TRBD1	TGTGCCATCAGTGAGTCACCGGGACAGGGAAAGCAGTTCTTC	CAISESPGQGKQFF
few	TRBV7-9	TRBJ1-4	-	TGTGCCAGCAGCTCGGGGCTCGGGGAAAAACTGTTTTTT	CASSSGLGEKLFF
-	TRBV6-5	TRBJ2-7	TRBD2	TGTGCCAGCAGTTACACTAGCGGGGGGCTCTACGAGCAGTACTTC	CASSYTSGGLYEQYF
many	TRBV10-1	TRBJ1-1	TRBD1	TGCGCCAGCAGTGAGGACAGGGGTACTGAAGCTTTCTTT	CASSEDRGTEAFF
-	TRBV7-9	TRBJ2-7	-	TGTGCCAGCAGTCCAAAATCTGGGTACGAGCAGTACTTC	CASSPKSGYEQYF
many	TRBV7-2	TRBJ2-1	TRBD1	TGTGCCAGCACCCCCGGGACAGCCTACAATGAGCAGTTCTTC	CASTPGTAYNEQFF
many	TRBV2	TRBJ1-2	-	TGTGCCAGCAGTAAAGAGGGGGGGCATGGTGGCTACACCTTC	CASSKEGGHGGYTF
many	TRBV15	TRBJ2-1	-	TGTGCCACCAGCAGGGAGCTGACGATGAGCTCCTACAATGAGCAGTTCTTC	CATSRELTMSSYNEQFF
many	TRBV5-1	TRBJ2-3	TRBD2	TGCGCCAGCAGCTTGAGTCAGCGGGAGAGAGTTATTGATACGCAGTATTTT	CASSLSQRERVIDTQYF
many	TRBV30	TRBJ2-1	-	TGTGCCTGGATGGGTCTCCATGAGCAGTTCTTC	CAWMGLHEQFF
-	TRBV7-9	TRBJ2-7	-	TGTGCCAGCAGCTTACAGTCCTACGAGCAGTACTTC	CASSLQSYEQYF
-	TRBV6-6	TRBJ2-7	TRBD2	TGTGCCAGCAGTTACGCTCTAGCGGGCGGTGAGCAGTACTTC	CASSYALAGGEQYF
few	TRBV10-1	TRBJ2-1	-	TGCGCCAGCAGTCGGGGGGCCGGGAATTATGAGCAGTTCTTC	CASSRGAGNYEQFF
many	TRBV11-3	TRBJ1-1	-	TGTGCCAGCAGCTCGTTCACAGGGCCCAACACTGAAGCTTTCTTT	CASSSFTGPNTEAFF
-	TRBV18	TRBJ2-3	-	TGTGCCAGCTCATATATGAGTGGCACAGATACGCAGTATTTT	CASSYMSGTDTQYF
-	TRBV28	TRBJ2-1	TRBD2	TGTGCCAGCAGTGGCCCTGGGACTAGCGGGAACAATGAGCAGTTCTTC	CASSGPGTSGNNEQFF
many	TRBV7-2	TRBJ2-3	-	TGTGCCAGCAGCTTAGCTTCAAGTACGCAGTATTTT	CASSLASSTQYF
many	TRBV7-2	TRBJ2-7	-	TGTGCCAGCAGCTCCCGACCGGGACAAACCTACGAGCAGTACTTC	CASSSRPGQTYEQYF
many	TRBV28	TRBJ1-5	-	TGTGCCAGCAGGGTTCTGGGGGTAAATCAGCCCCAGCATTTT	CASRVLGVNQPQHF
few	TRBV6-5	TRBJ1-3	-	TGTGCCAGCAGTTACTCGTCCGGGGCTGGAAACACCATATATTTT	CASSYSSGAGNTIYF
-	TRBV20-1	TRBJ2-1	TRBD1	TGCAGTGCCGTAGCCCGGGACAGATTTTACAATGAGCAGTTCTTC	CSAVARDRFYNEQFF
few	TRBV10-2	TRBJ1-1	-	TGCGCCAGCAGCGCTGACAGATATGGCACTGAAGCTTTCTTT	CASSADRYGTEAFF
many	TRBV6-2/TRBV6-3	TRBJ2-7	TRBD1	TGTGCCAGCACAACACAGGGGACCACCTACGAGCAGTACTTC	CASTTQGTTYEQYF
many	TRBV7-2	TRBJ1-1	-	TGTGCCAGCAGCTCCCGACTCTTAACTGAAGCTTTCTTT	CASSSRLLTEAFF
once	TRBV28	TRBJ2-7	TRBD1	TGTGCCACCGGAAGACAGGGGGCAAGGGAGCAGTACTTC	CATGRQGAREQYF
few	TRBV12-3/TRBV12-4	TRBJ2-2	-	TGTGCCAGCAGTGCGAGTCGCTCACTAAACACCGGGGAGCTGTTTTTT	CASSASRSLNTGELFF
-	TRBV20-1	TRBJ2-2	TRBD2	TGCAGTGCTAGAAGTCCTCTAGCGGGCTCGAACACCGGGGAGCTGCTTTTT	CSARSPLAGSNTGELLF
-	TRBV6-5	TRBJ2-1	TRBD1	TGTGCCAGCAGTTACGTGGCAGGGGGCTCAAATGAGCAGTTCTTC	CASSYVAGGSNEQFF